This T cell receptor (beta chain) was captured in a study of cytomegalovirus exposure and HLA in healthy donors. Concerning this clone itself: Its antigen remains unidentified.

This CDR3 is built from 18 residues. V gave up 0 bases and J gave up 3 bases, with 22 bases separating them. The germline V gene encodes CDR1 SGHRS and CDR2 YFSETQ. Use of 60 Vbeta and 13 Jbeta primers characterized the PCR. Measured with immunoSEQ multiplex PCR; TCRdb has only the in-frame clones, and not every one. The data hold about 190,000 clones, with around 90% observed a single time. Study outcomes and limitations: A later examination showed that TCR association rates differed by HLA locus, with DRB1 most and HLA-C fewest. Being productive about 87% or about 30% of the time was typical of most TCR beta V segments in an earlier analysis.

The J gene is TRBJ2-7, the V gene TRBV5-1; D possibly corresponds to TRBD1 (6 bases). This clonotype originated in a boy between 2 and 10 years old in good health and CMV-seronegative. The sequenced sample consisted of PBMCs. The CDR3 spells CASSLVSMRETGLYEQYF. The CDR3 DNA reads TGCGCCAGCAGCTTGGTTTCAATGAGGGAGACAGGACTCTACGAGCAGTACTTC.